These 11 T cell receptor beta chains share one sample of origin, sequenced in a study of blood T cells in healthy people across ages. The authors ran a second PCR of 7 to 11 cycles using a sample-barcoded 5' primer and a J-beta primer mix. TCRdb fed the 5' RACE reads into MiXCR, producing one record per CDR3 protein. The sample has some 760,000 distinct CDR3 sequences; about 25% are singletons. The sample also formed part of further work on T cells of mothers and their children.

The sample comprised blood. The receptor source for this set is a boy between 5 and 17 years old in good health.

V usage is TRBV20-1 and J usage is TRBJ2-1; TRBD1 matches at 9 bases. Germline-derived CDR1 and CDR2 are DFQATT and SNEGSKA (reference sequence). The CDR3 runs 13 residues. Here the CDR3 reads CVAHRGPNNEQFF. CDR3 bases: TGCGTTGCCCACAGGGGGCCTAACAATGAGCAGTTCTTC.

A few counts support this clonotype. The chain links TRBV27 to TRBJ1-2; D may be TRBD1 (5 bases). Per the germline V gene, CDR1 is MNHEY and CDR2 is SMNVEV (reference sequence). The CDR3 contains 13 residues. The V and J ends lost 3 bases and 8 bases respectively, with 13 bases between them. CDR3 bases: TGTGCCAGCAGTTTTACCTCCGGGGGAGGCTACACCTTC. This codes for CASSFTSGGGYTF.

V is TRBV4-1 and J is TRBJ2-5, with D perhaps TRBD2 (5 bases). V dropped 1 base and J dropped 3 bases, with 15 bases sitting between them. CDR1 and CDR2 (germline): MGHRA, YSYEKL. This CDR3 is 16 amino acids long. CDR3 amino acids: CASSQVLDGSEETQYF. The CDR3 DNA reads TGCGCCAGCAGCCAAGTACTGGATGGGAGTGAAGAGACCCAGTACTTC.

DNA of the CDR3: TGTGCCAGCAGTCCGGGGACTAGCGGGATAAGGTACGAGCAGTACTTC. As protein: CASSPGTSGIRYEQYF. V is TRBV12-3 or TRBV12-4 and J is TRBJ2-5; 13 nucleotides agree with TRBD2. The DNA end is more similar to TRBJ2-7, so the J call may be wrong. This CDR3 contains 16 residues.

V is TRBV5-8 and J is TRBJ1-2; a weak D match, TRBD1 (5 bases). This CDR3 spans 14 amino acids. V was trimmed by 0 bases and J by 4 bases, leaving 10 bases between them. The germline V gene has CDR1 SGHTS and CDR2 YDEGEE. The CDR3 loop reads CASSLVDSLYGYTF. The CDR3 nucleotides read TGTGCCAGCAGCTTGGTTGACAGCCTCTATGGCTACACCTTC.

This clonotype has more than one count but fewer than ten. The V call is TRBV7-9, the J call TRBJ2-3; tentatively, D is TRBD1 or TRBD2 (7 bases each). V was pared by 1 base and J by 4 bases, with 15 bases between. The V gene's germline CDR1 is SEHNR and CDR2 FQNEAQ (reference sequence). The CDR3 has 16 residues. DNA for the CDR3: TGTGCCAGCAGCTTAGAACCCCAGGGGGGGGCAGATACGCAGTATTTT. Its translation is CASSLEPQGGADTQYF.

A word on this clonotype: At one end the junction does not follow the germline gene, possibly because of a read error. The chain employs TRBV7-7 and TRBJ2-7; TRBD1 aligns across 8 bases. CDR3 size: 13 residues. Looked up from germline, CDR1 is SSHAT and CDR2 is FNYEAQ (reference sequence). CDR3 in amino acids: CASSAGQVGEQYF. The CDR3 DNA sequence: TGTGCTAGCAGCGCGGGACAGGTGGGCGAGCAGTACTTC. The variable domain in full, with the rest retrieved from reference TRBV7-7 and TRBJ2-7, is GAGVSQSPRYKVTKRGQDVTLRCDPISSHATLYWYQQALGQGPEFLTYFNYEAQPDKSGLPSDRFSAERPEGSISTLTIQRTEQRDSAMYRCASSAGQVGEQYFGPGTRLTVT.

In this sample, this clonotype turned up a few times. CDR3 amino acids: CASSQDLWALYGYTF. In DNA, the CDR3 is TGTGCCAGCAGCCAAGATCTATGGGCCTTGTATGGCTACACCTTC. The chain has TRBV3-1 and TRBJ1-2, with no clear D. V was pared by 0 bases and J by 5 bases, with 13 bases between. The germline V gene encodes CDR1 LGHDT and CDR2 YNNKEL (reference sequence). This CDR3 is 15 amino acids long.

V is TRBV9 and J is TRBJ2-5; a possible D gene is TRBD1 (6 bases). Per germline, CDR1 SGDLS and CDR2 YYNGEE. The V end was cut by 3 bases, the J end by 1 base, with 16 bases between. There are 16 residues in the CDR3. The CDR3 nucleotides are TGTGCCAGCAGCGACAGTATGGGACAAGGCCAAGAGACCCAGTACTTC. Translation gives CASSDSMGQGQETQYF.

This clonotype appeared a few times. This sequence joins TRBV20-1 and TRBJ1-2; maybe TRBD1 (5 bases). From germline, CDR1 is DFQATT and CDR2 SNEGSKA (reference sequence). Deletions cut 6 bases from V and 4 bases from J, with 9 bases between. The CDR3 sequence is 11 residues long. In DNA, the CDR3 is TGCAGTGCCTCGAGGGGCTATGGCTACACCTTC. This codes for CSASRGYGYTF.

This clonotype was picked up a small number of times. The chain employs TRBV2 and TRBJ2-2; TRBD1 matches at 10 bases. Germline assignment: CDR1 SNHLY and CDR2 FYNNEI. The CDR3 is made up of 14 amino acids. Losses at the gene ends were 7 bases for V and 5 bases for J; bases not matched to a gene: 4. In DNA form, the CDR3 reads TGTGCCAGCATAAGACAGGGGGCGACCGGGGAGCTGTTTTTT. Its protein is CASIRQGATGELFF.